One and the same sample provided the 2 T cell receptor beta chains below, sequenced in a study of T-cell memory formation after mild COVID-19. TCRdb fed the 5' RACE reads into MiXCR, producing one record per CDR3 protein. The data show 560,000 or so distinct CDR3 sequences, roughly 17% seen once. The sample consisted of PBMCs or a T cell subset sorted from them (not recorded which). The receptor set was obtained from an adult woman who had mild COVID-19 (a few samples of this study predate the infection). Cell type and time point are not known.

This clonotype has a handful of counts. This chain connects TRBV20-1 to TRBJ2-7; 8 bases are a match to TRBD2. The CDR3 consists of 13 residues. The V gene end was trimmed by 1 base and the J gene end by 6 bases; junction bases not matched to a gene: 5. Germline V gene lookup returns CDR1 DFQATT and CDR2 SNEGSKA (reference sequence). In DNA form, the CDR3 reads TGCAGTGCTAGAGCCAGCGGGGGTTCCGAGCAGTACTTC. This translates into CSARASGGSEQYF.

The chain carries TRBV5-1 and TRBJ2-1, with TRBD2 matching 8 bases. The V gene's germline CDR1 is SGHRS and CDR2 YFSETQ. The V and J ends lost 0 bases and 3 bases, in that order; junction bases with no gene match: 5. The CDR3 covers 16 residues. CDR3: CASSLGGGGFYNEQFF. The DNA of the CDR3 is TGCGCCAGCAGCTTGGGTGGCGGGGGGTTCTACAATGAGCAGTTCTTC.